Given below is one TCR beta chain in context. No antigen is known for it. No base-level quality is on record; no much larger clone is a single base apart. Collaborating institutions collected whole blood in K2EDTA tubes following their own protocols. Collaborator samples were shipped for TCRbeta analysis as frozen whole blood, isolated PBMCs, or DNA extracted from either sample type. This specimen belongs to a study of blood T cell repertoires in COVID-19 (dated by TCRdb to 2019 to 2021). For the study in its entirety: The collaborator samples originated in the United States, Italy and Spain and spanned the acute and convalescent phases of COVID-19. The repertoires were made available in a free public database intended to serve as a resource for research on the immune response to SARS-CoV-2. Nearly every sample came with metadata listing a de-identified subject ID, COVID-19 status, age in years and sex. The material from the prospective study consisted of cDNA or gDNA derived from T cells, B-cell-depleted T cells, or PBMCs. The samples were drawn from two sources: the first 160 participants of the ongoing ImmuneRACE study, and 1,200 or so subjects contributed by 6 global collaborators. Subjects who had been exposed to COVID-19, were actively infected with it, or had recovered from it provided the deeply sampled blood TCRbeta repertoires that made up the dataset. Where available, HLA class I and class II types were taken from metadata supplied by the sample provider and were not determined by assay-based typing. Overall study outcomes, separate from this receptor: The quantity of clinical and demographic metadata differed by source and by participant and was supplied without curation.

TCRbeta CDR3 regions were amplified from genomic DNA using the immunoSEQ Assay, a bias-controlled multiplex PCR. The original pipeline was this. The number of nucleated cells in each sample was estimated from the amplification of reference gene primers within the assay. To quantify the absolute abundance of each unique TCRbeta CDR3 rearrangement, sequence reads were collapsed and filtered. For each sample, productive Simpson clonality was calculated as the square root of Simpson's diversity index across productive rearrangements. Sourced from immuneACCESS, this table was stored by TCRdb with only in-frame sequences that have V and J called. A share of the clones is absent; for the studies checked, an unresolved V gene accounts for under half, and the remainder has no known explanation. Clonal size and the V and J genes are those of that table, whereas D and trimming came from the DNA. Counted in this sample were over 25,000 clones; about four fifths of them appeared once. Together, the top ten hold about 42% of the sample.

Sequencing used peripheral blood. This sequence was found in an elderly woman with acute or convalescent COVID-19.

The base sequence is TGTGCCAGCAGGCGGGGTGACGAGCAGTACTTC. The translation is CASRRGDEQYF. The rearrangement joined TRBV6-5 to TRBJ2-7; the D segment could be TRBD2, given 6 matching bases. Trimming at the junction amounts to 6 bases on V and 5 bases on J, and the germline ends lie 8 bases apart. CDR1 and CDR2 (MNHEY, SVGAGI) derive from the germline V gene. From the cysteine up to the phenylalanine, the CDR3 has a length of 11 residues. Kept here is only the CDR3 DNA, which spans 33 bases and is read in frame from base 1.